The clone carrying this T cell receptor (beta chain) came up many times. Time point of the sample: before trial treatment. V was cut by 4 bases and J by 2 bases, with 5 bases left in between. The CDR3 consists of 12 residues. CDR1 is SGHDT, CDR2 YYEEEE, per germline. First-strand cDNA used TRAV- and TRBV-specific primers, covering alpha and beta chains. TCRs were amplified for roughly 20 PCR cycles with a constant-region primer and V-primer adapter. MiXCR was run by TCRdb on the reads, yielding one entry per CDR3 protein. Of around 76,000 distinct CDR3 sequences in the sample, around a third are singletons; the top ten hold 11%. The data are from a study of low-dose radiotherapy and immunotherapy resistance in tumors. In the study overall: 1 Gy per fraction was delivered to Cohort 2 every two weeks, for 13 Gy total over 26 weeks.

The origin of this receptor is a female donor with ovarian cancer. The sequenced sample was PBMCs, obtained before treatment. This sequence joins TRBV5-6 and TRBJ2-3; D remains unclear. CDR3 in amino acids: CASSIFTDTQYF. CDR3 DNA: TGTGCCAGCAGCATATTCACAGATACGCAGTATTTT.